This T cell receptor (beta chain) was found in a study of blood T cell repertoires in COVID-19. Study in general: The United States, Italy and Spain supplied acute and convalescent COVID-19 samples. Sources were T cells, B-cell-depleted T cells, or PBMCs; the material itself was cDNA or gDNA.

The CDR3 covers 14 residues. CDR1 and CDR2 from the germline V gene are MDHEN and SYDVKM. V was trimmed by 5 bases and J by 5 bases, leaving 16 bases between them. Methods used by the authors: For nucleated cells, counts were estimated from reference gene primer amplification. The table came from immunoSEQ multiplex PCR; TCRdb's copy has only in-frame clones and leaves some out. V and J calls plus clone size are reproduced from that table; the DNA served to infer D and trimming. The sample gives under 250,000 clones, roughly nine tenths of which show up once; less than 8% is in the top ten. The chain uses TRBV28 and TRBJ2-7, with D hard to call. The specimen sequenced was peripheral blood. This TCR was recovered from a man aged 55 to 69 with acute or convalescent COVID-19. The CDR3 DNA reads TGTGCCAGCAGTCCCCGTCACCCCTTAGACGAGCAGTACTTC. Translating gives CASSPRHPLDEQYF.